This T cell receptor (beta chain) is from a study of blood T cell repertoires in COVID-19. The CDR3 extends over 15 amino acids. Per the germline V gene, CDR1 is SGHAT and CDR2 is FQNNGV. V was pared by 8 bases and J by 8 bases, with 22 bases between. The repertoire was sequenced with immunoSEQ multiplex PCR; TCRdb's copy has only in-frame clones and lacks some. The data contain 140,000 to 150,000 clones, roughly 89% of them singletons. The gene calls are TRBV11-2 and TRBJ2-1, with D possibly being TRBD1 (5 bases). The origin of this receptor is a woman between 50 and 59 years old with active or convalescent COVID-19. The sample consisted of peripheral blood. In nucleotides, the CDR3 is TGTGCCAGCTCGAATTACAGGTTGTCGATTTATGAGCAGTTCTTC. Translating gives CASSNYRLSIYEQFF.